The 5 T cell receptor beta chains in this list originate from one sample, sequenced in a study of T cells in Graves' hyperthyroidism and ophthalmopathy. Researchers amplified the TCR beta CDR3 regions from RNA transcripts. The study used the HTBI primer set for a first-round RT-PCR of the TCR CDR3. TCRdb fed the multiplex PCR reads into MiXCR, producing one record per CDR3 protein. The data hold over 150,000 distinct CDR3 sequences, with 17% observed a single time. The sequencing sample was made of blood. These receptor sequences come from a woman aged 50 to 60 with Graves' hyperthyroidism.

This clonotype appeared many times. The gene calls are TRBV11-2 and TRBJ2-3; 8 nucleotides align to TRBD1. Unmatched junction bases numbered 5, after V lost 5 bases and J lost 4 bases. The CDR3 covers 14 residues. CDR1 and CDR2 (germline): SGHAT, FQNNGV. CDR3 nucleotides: TGTGCCAGCAGCGTCACACAGGGGGCAGATACGCAGTATTTT. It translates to CASSVTQGADTQYF. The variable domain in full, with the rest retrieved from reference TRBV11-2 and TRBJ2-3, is EAGVAQSPRYKIIEKRQSVAFWCNPISGHATLYWYQQILGQGPKLLIQFQNNGVVDDSQLPKDRFSAERLKGVDSTLKIQPAKLEDSAVYLCASSVTQGADTQYFGPGTRLTVL.

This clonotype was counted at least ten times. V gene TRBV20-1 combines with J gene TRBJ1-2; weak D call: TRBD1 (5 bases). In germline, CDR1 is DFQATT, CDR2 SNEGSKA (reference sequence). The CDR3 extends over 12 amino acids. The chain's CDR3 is CSAGREDYGYTF. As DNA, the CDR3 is TGCAGCGCAGGGAGGGAGGACTATGGCTACACCTTC.

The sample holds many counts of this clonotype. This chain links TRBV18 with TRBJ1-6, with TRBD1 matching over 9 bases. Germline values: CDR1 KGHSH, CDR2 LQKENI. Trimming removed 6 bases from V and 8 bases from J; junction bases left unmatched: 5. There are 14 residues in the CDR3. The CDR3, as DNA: TGTGCCAGCTCCTCGGACAGGGGCGATTCACCCCTCCACTTT. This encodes CASSSDRGDSPLHF. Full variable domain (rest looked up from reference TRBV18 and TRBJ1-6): NAGVMQNPRHLVRRRGQEARLRCSPMKGHSHVYWYRQLPEEGLKFMVYLQKENIIDESGMPKERFSAEFPKEGPSILRIQQVVRGDSAAYFCASSSDRGDSPLHFGNGTRLTVT.

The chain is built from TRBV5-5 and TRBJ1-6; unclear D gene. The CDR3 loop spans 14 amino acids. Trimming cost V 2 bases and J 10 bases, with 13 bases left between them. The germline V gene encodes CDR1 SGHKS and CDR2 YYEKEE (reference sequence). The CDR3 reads CASSFVHSWSPLHF. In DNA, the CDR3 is TGTGCCAGCAGCTTTGTGCACAGCTGGTCACCCCTCCACTTT.

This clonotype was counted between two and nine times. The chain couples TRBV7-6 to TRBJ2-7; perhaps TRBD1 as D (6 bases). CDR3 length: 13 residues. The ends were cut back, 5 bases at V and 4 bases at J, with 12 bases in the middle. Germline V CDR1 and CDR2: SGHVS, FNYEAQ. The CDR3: CASSRGTPYEQYF. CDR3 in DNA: TGTGCCAGCAGCCGAGGGACACCTTACGAGCAGTACTTC.